These T cell receptor beta chains were read from a single sample in a study of cytomegalovirus exposure and HLA in healthy donors. Only in-frame clones appear in the TCRdb table, and some are missing; sequencing was by immunoSEQ multiplex PCR. Of about 90,000 clones in the sample, under 85% were seen once. Material: PBMCs. Every receptor here comes from a boy younger than 18 in good health and CMV-seronegative. Each CDR3 is given without its conserved first and last residue. The order of the fields is clone size, V gene, J gene, CDR3 protein. Only some rows state a clone size, as once, few, many or a class for expanded clones.

clone size: -; V gene: TRBV7-2; J gene: TRBJ2-7; CDR3 protein: ASSLDAGLYEQY
clone size: -; V gene: TRBV28; J gene: TRBJ1-2; CDR3 protein: ASSPLGTANYGYT
clone size: -; V gene: TRBV7-9; J gene: TRBJ2-7; CDR3 protein: ASSSGGRDNYEQY
clone size: -; V gene: TRBV7-3; J gene: TRBJ2-1; CDR3 protein: ASSSPGQGVF
clone size: -; V gene: TRBV28; J gene: TRBJ2-7; CDR3 protein: ASRPSGSTYEQY
clone size: once; V gene: TRBV7-2; J gene: TRBJ2-3; CDR3 protein: ASSLYSTDTQY
clone size: -; V gene: TRBV29-1; J gene: TRBJ1-1; CDR3 protein: SVLIPGTVKTEAF
clone size: -; V gene: TRBV14; J gene: TRBJ2-5; CDR3 protein: ASSQDMTAGETQY
clone size: -; V gene: TRBV5-4; J gene: TRBJ2-7; CDR3 protein: ASSRAGTGNGEQY
clone size: -; V gene: TRBV25-1; J gene: TRBJ1-2; CDR3 protein: ASSELGATNYGYT
clone size: -; V gene: TRBV4-1; J gene: TRBJ1-2; CDR3 protein: ASSQFSHLLYGYT
clone size: once; V gene: TRBV11-3; J gene: TRBJ2-7; CDR3 protein: ASSLGPGSYEQY
clone size: -; V gene: TRBV7-2; J gene: TRBJ2-7; CDR3 protein: ASSPRQDMRYEQY
clone size: few; V gene: TRBV6-5; J gene: TRBJ1-2; CDR3 protein: ASSPGQNGGYT
clone size: -; V gene: TRBV6-4; J gene: TRBJ2-2; CDR3 protein: ASSDSWRGDAGELF
clone size: -; V gene: TRBV5-1; J gene: TRBJ2-7; CDR3 protein: ASSSLPLSHEQY
clone size: -; V gene: TRBV19; J gene: TRBJ1-2; CDR3 protein: ASRQGAGGYT
clone size: -; V gene: TRBV11-3; J gene: TRBJ2-1; CDR3 protein: ASTLSSYNEQF
clone size: few; V gene: TRBV2; J gene: TRBJ1-3; CDR3 protein: ASSQTVSGNTIY
clone size: -; V gene: TRBV19; J gene: TRBJ1-1; CDR3 protein: ASKQGNTEAF
clone size: -; V gene: TRBV5-1; J gene: TRBJ1-6; CDR3 protein: ASSLQPTGSYNSPLH
clone size: -; V gene: TRBV5-4; J gene: TRBJ2-7; CDR3 protein: ASSAAFGGSYEQY
clone size: -; V gene: TRBV28; J gene: TRBJ2-5; CDR3 protein: ASSRGGNEKTQY
clone size: once; V gene: TRBV10-3; J gene: TRBJ1-5; CDR3 protein: AISEDRPRGPQH
clone size: few; V gene: TRBV15; J gene: TRBJ2-7; CDR3 protein: ATSRDPGPEQY
clone size: -; V gene: TRBV4-2; J gene: TRBJ1-1; CDR3 protein: ASSQDSPPTAGFTEAF
clone size: -; V gene: TRBV4-2; J gene: TRBJ2-5; CDR3 protein: ASSPGTPPEY
clone size: -; V gene: TRBV2; J gene: TRBJ2-2; CDR3 protein: ASSEGQGRTGELF
clone size: -; V gene: TRBV29-1; J gene: TRBJ2-1; CDR3 protein: SGGLAGKYNEQF
clone size: -; V gene: TRBV6-6; J gene: TRBJ1-6; CDR3 protein: ASSYAGNPLH
clone size: few; V gene: TRBV7-2; J gene: TRBJ2-3; CDR3 protein: ASSLGGGADTQY
clone size: -; V gene: TRBV7-9; J gene: TRBJ2-1; CDR3 protein: ASSIATGGSNEQF
clone size: few; V gene: TRBV5-4; J gene: TRBJ2-1; CDR3 protein: ASSLREGPYNEQF
clone size: -; V gene: TRBV30; J gene: TRBJ1-3; CDR3 protein: AWRGNTIY
clone size: -; V gene: TRBV28; J gene: TRBJ1-1; CDR3 protein: ASRYEAPRTEAF
clone size: -; V gene: TRBV28; J gene: TRBJ1-1; CDR3 protein: ASSLTRANTEAF
clone size: -; V gene: TRBV30; J gene: TRBJ1-5; CDR3 protein: AWKDRLSNQPQH
clone size: -; V gene: TRBV27; J gene: TRBJ2-7; CDR3 protein: ASSPQGLADYEQY
clone size: -; V gene: TRBV11-3; J gene: TRBJ2-7; CDR3 protein: ASSSGHEQY
clone size: -; V gene: TRBV6-5; J gene: TRBJ1-3; CDR3 protein: ASRTLSSSGNTIY
clone size: -; V gene: TRBV2; J gene: TRBJ1-5; CDR3 protein: ASSDGPVNQPQH
clone size: -; V gene: TRBV5-1; J gene: TRBJ2-7; CDR3 protein: ASSLSNSQGLTEQY
clone size: -; V gene: TRBV5-4; J gene: TRBJ2-1; CDR3 protein: ASSLGTGEYSEQF
clone size: -; V gene: TRBV6-5; J gene: TRBJ2-7; CDR3 protein: ASSYGGQGAYEQY
clone size: -; V gene: TRBV29-1; J gene: TRBJ2-1; CDR3 protein: SVDFGRDNEQF
clone size: -; V gene: TRBV19; J gene: TRBJ1-2; CDR3 protein: ASSSVRGSFNGYT
clone size: -; V gene: TRBV29-1; J gene: TRBJ2-7; CDR3 protein: SVLAGGPGEQY
clone size: -; V gene: TRBV5-4; J gene: TRBJ1-1; CDR3 protein: ASSPDRSMLNTEAF
clone size: -; V gene: TRBV2; J gene: TRBJ2-7; CDR3 protein: ASSPRPSSYEQY
clone size: -; V gene: TRBV9; J gene: TRBJ2-3; CDR3 protein: ASSVTYVRAAGGVDTQY
clone size: -; V gene: TRBV4-2; J gene: TRBJ1-6; CDR3 protein: ASSQDRGQRLLH
clone size: -; V gene: TRBV7-9; J gene: TRBJ1-2; CDR3 protein: ASSFEQGNYGYT
clone size: -; V gene: TRBV19; J gene: TRBJ2-7; CDR3 protein: ASRLTGTGDYEQY
clone size: -; V gene: TRBV27; J gene: TRBJ2-2; CDR3 protein: ASSKQGANTGELF
clone size: -; V gene: TRBV7-9; J gene: TRBJ2-1; CDR3 protein: ASSSDMDEALGRVQF
clone size: -; V gene: TRBV6-5; J gene: TRBJ1-5; CDR3 protein: ASRGTEGNQPQH
clone size: few; V gene: TRBV7-2; J gene: TRBJ2-1; CDR3 protein: ASSLGPGQGVREQF
clone size: once; V gene: TRBV7-2; J gene: TRBJ2-2; CDR3 protein: ASSLDTGWFGELF
clone size: once; V gene: TRBV21-1; J gene: TRBJ2-7; CDR3 protein: ASSNRDISYEQY